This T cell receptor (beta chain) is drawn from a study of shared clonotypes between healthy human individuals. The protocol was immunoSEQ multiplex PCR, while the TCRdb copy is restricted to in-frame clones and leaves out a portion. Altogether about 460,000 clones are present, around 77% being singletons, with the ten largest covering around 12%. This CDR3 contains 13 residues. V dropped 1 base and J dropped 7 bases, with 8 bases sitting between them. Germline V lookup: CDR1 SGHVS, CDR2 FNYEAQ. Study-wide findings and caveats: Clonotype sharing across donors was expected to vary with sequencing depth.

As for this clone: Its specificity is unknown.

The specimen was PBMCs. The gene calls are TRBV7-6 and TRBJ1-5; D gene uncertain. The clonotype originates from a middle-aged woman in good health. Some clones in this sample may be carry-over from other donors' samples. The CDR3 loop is CASSLGQDQPQHF. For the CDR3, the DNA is TGTGCCAGCAGCTTAGGACAAGACCAGCCCCAGCATTTT.